Only a few counts were recorded for the clone carrying this TCR beta chain. Antigen: not known. The entry originates in a study of chemoradiotherapy in HPV16-positive cancers. Overall study: Functional T-cell assays on two HPV16-positive patients' cells defined candidate HPV-specific clones and common TCR motifs.

Study observations and caveats: Candidate HPV-specific clones and E7-related TCR motifs grew in tumor during treatment. Better recurrence-free survival went with HPV-responsive T-cell expansion in HPV16-positive patients.

Germline lookup yields CDR1 MGHRA and CDR2 YSYEKL. Trimming removed 1 base at V and 3 bases at J, with 21 bases between. This CDR3 has 18 residues. Method: immunoSEQ multiplex PCR; TCRdb's copy keeps in-frame clones and lacks some. The table lists 8,100 or so clones, over 65% of them singletons. The origin of this receptor is a human donor with HPV-associated anogenital cancer. The rearrangement uses TRBV4-1 and TRBJ1-2; D is unresolved. Sequenced here: tumor tissue, sampled from a patient who underwent chemoradiotherapy. The chain's CDR3 is CASSQALGEQCVDYGYTF. The DNA for the CDR3 is TGCGCCAGCAGCCAAGCCTTGGGAGAACAGTGTGTCGACTATGGCTACACCTTC.